Listed here are 4 T cell receptor beta chains from one sample, sequenced in a study of OX40 agonist ivuxolimab in advanced cancers. Assay: immunoSEQ multiplex PCR; the TCRdb copy retains only in-frame clones and omits some. The repertoire holds 75,000 to 100,000 clones, around 86% seen once, with about 1.9% in the top ten. This specimen was CD4+ or CD8+ T cells sorted from blood, taken in a trial of the OX40 agonist ivuxolimab. The source of these receptors is an adult with an advanced solid tumor such as melanoma, head and neck, liver or kidney cancer.

V is TRBV2 and J is TRBJ2-1, with a tentative D call TRBD1 (6 bases). CDR3 length: 15 amino acids. Germline lookup yields CDR1 SNHLY and CDR2 FYNNEI. V was pared by 3 bases and J by 3 bases, with 12 bases between. Here the CDR3 reads CASSDDRLHYNEQFF. CDR3 in DNA: TGTGCCAGCAGTGATGACAGGCTCCACTACAATGAGCAGTTCTTC.

This clone has more than one count but fewer than ten. The V call is TRBV7-3, the J call TRBJ2-1; a weak D match, TRBD2 (6 bases). The CDR3 loop spans 13 amino acids. Per germline, CDR1 SGHTA and CDR2 FQGTGA. Trimming stripped 0 bases from V and 7 bases from J, with 7 bases between. The CDR3 here is CASSLTRENEQFF. The DNA for the CDR3 is TGTGCCAGCAGCTTAACACGGGAGAATGAGCAGTTCTTC.

CDR3 protein: CAWSTGDRGRDEQYF. As DNA, the CDR3 is TGTGCCTGGAGTACCGGGGACAGGGGGCGCGACGAGCAGTACTTC. This chain connects TRBV30 to TRBJ2-7; 12 nucleotides match TRBD1. After removal of 2 bases from V and 5 bases from J, the junction contained 7 bases not matched to a gene. The V gene's germline CDR1 is GTSNPN and CDR2 SVGIG (reference sequence). The CDR3 covers 15 residues.

The chain employs TRBV7-6 and TRBJ2-1; 7 nucleotides match TRBD1. The CDR3 length is 16 residues. V dropped 2 bases and J dropped 0; count of bases not matched to a gene: 4. Germline-derived CDR1 and CDR2 are SGHVS and FNYEAQ. The CDR3 sequence: CASSLSGDSSYNEQFF. In DNA form, the CDR3 reads TGTGCCAGCAGCTTAAGTGGGGACAGCTCCTACAATGAGCAGTTCTTC. The whole variable domain, filled in from reference TRBV7-6 and TRBJ2-1, reads GAGVSQSPRYKVTKRGQDVALRCDPISGHVSLYWYRQALGQGPEFLTYFNYEAQQDKSGLPNDRFSAERPEGSISTLTIQRTEQRDSAMYRCASSLSGDSSYNEQFFGPGTRLTVL.